This T cell receptor beta chain was retrieved from a study of cytomegalovirus exposure and HLA in healthy donors. Study conclusions and caveats: Per a prior analysis, the majority of TCR beta V segments were productive roughly 87% or roughly 30% of the time.

The PCR used 60 Vbeta and 13 Jbeta primers. Sequenced by immunoSEQ multiplex PCR; TCRdb stores in-frame clones only, minus some. Altogether 150,000 to 200,000 clones are present, approximately 82% being singletons, with the ten largest covering 2% to 2.5%. Germline V gene sequence: CDR1 MGHDK, CDR2 SYGVNS. Trimming took 4 bases from V and 6 from J, leaving 9 bases between them. CDR3 size: 13 residues. Remarks on this clone: Its antigen is not identified.

The rearrangement links TRBV25-1 to TRBJ2-2; no reliable D call. The TCR sequence derives from a woman aged 25-40 years in good health and CMV-seronegative. Sequencing input: PBMCs. The CDR3 DNA is TGTGCCAGCAGTGGAGACATCCCCGGGGAGCTGTTTTTT. Amino acids: CASSGDIPGELFF.